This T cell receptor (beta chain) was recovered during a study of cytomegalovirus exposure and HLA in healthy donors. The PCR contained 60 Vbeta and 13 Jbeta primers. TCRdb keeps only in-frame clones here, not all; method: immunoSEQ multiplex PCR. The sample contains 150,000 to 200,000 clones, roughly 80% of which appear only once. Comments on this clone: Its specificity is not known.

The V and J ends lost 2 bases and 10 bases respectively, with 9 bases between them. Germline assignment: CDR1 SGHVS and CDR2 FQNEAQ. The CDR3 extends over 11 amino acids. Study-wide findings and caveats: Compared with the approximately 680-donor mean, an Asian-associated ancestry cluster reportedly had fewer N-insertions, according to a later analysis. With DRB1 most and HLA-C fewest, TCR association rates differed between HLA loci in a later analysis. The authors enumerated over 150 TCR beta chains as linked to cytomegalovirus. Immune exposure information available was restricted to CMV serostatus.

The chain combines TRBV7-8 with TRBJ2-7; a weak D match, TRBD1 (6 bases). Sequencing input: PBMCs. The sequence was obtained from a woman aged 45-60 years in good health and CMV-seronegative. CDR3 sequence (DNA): TGTGCCAGCAGCTTAAGGGGACAACAGTACTTC. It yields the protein CASSLRGQQYF. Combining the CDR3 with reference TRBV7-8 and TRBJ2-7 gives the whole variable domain GAGVSQSPRYKVAKRGQDVALRCDPISGHVSLFWYQQALGQGPEFLTYFQNEAQLDKSGLPSDRFFAERPEGSVSTLKIQRTQQEDSAVYLCASSLRGQQYFGPGTRLTVT.